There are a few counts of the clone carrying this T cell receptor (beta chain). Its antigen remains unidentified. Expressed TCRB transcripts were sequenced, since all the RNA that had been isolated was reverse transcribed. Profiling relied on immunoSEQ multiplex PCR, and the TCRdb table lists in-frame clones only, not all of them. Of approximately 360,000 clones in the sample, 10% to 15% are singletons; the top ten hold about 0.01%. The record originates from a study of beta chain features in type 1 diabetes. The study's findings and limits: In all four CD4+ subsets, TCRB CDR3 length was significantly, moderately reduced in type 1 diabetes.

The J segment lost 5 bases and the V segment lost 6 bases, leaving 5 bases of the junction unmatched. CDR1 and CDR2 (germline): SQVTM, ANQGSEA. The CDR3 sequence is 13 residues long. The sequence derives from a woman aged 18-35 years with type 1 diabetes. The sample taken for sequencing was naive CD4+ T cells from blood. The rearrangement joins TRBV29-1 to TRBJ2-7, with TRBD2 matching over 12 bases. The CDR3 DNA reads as TGCAGCGTGCTTGGACTAGCGGGGAACGAGCAGTACTTC. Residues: CSVLGLAGNEQYF.